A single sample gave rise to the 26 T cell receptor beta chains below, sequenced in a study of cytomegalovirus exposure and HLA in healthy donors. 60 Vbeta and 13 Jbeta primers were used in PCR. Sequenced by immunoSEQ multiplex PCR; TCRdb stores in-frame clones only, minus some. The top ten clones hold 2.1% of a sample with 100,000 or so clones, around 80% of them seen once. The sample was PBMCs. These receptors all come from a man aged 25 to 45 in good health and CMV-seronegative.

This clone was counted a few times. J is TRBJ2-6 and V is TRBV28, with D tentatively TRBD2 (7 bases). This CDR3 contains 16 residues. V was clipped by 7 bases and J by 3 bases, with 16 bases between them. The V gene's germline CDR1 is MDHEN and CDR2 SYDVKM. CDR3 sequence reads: CASTLGGAGGANVLTF. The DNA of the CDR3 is TGTGCCAGCACCCTAGGGGGGGCCGGTGGGGCCAACGTCCTGACTTTC.

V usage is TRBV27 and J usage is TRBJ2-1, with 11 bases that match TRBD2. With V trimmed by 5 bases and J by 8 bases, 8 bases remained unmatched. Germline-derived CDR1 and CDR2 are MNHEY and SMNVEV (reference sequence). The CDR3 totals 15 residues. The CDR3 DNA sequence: TGTGCCAGCAGTCCACGACTAGCGGGGTTCGATGAGCAGTTCTTC. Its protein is CASSPRLAGFDEQFF.

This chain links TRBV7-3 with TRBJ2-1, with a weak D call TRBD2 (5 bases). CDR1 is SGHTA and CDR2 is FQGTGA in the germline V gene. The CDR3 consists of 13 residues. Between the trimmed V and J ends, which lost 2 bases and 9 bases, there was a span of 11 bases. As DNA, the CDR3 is TGTGCCAGCAGCTTAGAAGGGAGCGGTGAGCAGTTCTTC. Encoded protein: CASSLEGSGEQFF. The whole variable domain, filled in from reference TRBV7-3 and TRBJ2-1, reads GAGVSQTPSNKVTEKGKYVELRCDPISGHTALYWYRQSLGQGPEFLIYFQGTGAADDSGLPNDRFFAVRPEGSVSTLKIQRTERGDSAVYLCASSLEGSGEQFFGPGTRLTVL.

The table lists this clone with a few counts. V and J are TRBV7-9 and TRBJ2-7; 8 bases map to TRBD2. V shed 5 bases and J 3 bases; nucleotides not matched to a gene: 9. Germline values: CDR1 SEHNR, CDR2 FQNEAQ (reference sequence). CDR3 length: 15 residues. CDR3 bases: TGTGCCAGCAGCCATTCCCGACTAGCGAACTACGAGCAGTACTTC. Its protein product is CASSHSRLANYEQYF.

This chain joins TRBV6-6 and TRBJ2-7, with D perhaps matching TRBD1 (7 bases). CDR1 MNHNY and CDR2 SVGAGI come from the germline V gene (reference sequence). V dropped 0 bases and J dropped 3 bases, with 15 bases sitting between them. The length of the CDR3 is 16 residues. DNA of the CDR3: TGTGCCAGCAGTTACTCGGGCCAGGGGGGATTCTACGAGCAGTACTTC. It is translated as CASSYSGQGGFYEQYF.

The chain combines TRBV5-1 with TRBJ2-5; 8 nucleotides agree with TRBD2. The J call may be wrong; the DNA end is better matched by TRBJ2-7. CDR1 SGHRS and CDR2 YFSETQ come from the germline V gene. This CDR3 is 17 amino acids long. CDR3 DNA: TGCGCCAGCAGCTTGCAGCTCGGGACTAGTTCGGGCTACGAGCAGTACTTC. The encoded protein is CASSLQLGTSSGYEQYF.

As DNA, the CDR3 is TGTGCCAGCAGTCCCGGACTAGCGGGCTACAATGAGCAGTTCTTC. Its protein product is CASSPGLAGYNEQFF. This chain connects TRBV27 to TRBJ2-1; 11 nucleotides match TRBD2. Looked up from germline, CDR1 is MNHEY and CDR2 is SMNVEV (reference sequence). The CDR3 is 15 amino acids. V lost 5 bases and J lost 3; bases outside the gene matches: 3.

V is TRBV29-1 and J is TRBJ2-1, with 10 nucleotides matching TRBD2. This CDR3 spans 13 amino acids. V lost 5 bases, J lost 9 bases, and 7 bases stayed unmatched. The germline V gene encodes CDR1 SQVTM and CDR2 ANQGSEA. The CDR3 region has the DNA TGCAGCGTTTCCCTAGCGGGAGCGGGTGAGCAGTTCTTC. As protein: CSVSLAGAGEQFF.

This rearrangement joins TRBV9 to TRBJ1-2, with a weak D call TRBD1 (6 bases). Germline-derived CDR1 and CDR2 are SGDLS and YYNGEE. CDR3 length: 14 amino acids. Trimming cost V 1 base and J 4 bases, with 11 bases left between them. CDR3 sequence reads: CASSVSDSPYGYTF. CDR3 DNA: TGTGCCAGCAGCGTATCGGACAGTCCCTATGGCTACACCTTC.

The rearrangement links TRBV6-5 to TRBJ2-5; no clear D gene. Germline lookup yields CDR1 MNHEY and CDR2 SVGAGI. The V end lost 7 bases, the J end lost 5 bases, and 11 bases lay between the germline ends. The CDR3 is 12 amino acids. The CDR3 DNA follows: TGTGCCAGCATGTCGGGTTCGGAGACCCAGTACTTC. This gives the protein CASMSGSETQYF.

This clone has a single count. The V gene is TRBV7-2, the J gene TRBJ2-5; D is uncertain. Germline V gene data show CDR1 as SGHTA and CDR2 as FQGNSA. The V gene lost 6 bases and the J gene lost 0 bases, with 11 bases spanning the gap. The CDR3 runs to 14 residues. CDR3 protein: CASRVSRNQETQYF. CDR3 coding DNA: TGTGCCAGCAGGGTGTCTAGAAACCAAGAGACCCAGTACTTC.

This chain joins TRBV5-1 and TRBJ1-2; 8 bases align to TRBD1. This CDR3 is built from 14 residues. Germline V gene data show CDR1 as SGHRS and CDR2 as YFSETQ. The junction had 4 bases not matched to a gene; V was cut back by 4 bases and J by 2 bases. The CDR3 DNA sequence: TGCGCCAGCAGCGTAACAGGGGGAAACTATGGCTACACCTTC. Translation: CASSVTGGNYGYTF.

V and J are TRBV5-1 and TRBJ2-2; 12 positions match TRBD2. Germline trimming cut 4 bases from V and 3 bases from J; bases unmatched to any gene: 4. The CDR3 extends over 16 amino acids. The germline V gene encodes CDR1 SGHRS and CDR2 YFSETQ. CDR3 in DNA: TGCGCCAGCAGCCTACTAGCGGGGGGTGACACCGGGGAGCTGTTTTTT. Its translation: CASSLLAGGDTGELFF.

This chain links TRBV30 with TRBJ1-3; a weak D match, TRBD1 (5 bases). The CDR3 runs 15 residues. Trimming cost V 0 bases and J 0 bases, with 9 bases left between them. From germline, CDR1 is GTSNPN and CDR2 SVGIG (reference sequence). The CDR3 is CAWSVGHTSGNTIYF. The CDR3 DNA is TGTGCCTGGAGTGTCGGACATACCTCTGGAAACACCATATATTTT.

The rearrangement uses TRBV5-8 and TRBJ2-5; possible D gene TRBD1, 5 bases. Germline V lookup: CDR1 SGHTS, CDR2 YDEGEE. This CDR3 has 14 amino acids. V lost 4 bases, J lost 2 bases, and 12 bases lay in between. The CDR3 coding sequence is TGTGCCAGCAGCCTCGACAGTCGGCAAGAGACCCAGTACTTC. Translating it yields CASSLDSRQETQYF.

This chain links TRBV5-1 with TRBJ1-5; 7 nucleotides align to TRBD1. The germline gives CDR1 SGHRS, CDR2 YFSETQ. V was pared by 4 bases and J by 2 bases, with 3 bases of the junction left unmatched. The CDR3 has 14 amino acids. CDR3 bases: TGCGCCAGCAGCCCAACAGGGGGCAATCAGCCCCAGCATTTT. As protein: CASSPTGGNQPQHF.

CDR3 sequence reads: CASSETGYYGYTF. CDR3 sequence (DNA): TGTGCCAGCAGTGAAACAGGGTACTATGGCTACACCTTC. J is TRBJ1-2 and V is TRBV6-4, with D possibly matching TRBD1 (6 bases). Looked up from germline, CDR1 is MRHNA and CDR2 is SNTAGT. V shed 3 bases and J shed 3 bases, with 8 bases lying between them. The CDR3 is made up of 13 amino acids.

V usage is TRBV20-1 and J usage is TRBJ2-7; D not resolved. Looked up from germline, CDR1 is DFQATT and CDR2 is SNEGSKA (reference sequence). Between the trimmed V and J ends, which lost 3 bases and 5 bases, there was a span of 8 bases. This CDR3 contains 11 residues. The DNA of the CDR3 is TGCAGTGCTAGCGTCCAGGACGAGCAGTACTTC. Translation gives CSASVQDEQYF.

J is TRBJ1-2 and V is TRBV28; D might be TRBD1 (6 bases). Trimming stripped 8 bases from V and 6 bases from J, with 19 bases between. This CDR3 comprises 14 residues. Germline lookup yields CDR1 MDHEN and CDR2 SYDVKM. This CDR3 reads CASPGDGGANGYTF. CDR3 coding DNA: TGTGCCAGCCCAGGGGACGGGGGGGCGAATGGCTACACCTTC.

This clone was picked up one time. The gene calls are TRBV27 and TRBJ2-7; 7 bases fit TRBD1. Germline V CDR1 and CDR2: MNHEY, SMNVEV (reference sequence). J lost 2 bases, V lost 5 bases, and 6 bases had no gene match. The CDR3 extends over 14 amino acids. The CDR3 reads CASSPRDSTYEQYF. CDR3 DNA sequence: TGTGCCAGCAGTCCACGGGACAGTACCTACGAGCAGTACTTC.

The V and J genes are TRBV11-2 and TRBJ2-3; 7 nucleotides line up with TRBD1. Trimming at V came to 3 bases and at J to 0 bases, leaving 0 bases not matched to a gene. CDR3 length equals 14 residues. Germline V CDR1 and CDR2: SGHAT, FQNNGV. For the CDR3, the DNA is TGTGCCAGCAGCTTGGGACAGAGCACAGATACGCAGTATTTT. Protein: CASSLGQSTDTQYF.

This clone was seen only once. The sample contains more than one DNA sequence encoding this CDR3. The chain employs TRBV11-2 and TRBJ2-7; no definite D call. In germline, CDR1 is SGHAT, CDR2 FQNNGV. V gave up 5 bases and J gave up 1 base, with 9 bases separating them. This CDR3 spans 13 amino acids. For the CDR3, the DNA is TGTGCCAGCAGCCCAGACACGTCCTACGAGCAGTACTTC. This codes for CASSPDTSYEQYF.

CDR3 region: CASSLSDRSSYNSPLHF. CDR3 sequence (DNA): TGCGCCAGCAGCTTGTCGGACAGGAGCTCCTATAATTCACCCCTCCACTTT. The chain combines TRBV5-1 with TRBJ1-6; TRBD1 matches at 7 bases. CDR3 length equals 17 residues. Germline V gene data show CDR1 as SGHRS and CDR2 as YFSETQ. Trimming took 1 base from V and 0 from J; bases not matched to a gene: 4. The full variable domain, in which reference TRBV5-1 and TRBJ1-6 provide the parts outside the CDR3, is KAGVTQTPRYLIKTRGQQVTLSCSPISGHRSVSWYQQTPGQGLQFLFEYFSETQRNKGNFPGRFSGRQFSNSRSEMNVSTLELGDSALYLCASSLSDRSSYNSPLHFGNGTRLTVT.

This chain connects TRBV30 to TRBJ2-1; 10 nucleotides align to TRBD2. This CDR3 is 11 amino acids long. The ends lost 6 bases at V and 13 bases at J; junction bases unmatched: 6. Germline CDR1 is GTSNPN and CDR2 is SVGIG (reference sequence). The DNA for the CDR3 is TGTGCCTGCAATAGCGGGGGGTTCCAGTTCTTC. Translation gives CACNSGGFQFF. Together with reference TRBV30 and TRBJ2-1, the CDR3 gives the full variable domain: SQTIHQWPATLVQPVGSPLSLECTVEGTSNPNLYWYRQAAGRGLQLLFYSVGIGQISSEVPQNLSASRPQDRQFILSSKKLLLSDSGFYLCACNSGGFQFFGPGTRLTVL.

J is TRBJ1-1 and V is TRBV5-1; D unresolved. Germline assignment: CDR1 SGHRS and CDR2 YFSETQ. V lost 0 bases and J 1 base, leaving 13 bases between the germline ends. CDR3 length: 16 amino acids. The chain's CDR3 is CASSLDGWSGNTEAFF. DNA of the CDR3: TGCGCCAGCAGCTTGGATGGTTGGTCAGGGAACACTGAAGCTTTCTTT. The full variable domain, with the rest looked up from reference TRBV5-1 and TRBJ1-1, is KAGVTQTPRYLIKTRGQQVTLSCSPISGHRSVSWYQQTPGQGLQFLFEYFSETQRNKGNFPGRFSGRQFSNSRSEMNVSTLELGDSALYLCASSLDGWSGNTEAFFGQGTRLTVV.

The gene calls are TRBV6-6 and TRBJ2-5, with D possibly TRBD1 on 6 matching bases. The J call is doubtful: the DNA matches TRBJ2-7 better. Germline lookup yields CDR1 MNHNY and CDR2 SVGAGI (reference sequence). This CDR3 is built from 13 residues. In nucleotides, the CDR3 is TGTGCCAGCAGGGGACAAGGGCCCTACGAGCAGTACTTC. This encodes CASRGQGPYEQYF.